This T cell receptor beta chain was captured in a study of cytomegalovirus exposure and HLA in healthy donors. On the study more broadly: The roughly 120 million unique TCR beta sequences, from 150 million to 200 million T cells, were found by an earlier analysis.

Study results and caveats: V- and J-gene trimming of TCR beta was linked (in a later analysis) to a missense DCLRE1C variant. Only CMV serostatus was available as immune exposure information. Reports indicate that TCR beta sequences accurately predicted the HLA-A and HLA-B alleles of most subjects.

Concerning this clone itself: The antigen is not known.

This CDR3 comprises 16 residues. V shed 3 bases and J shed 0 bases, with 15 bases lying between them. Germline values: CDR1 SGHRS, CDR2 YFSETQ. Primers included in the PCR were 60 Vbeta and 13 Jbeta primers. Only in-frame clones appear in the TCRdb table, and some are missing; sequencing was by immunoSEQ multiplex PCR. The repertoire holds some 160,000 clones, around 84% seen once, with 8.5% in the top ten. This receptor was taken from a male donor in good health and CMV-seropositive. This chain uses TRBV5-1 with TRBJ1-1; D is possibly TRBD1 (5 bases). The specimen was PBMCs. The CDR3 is CASSSPGGELNTEAFF. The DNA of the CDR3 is TGCGCCAGCAGCTCCCCGGGGGGGGAGCTGAACACTGAAGCTTTCTTT.